These 14 T cell receptor beta chains were all obtained from the same sample, sequenced in a study of blood T cell repertoires in COVID-19. Generated by immunoSEQ multiplex PCR, the TCRdb table keeps only in-frame clones and is missing some. This table has tens of thousands of clones, more than 80% appearing once. Material for sequencing was peripheral blood. All receptors come from a woman in her sixties or seventies with acute or convalescent COVID-19.

The chain uses TRBV27 and TRBJ1-5, with no clear D. Germline-derived CDR1 and CDR2 are MNHEY and SMNVEV (reference sequence). This CDR3 spans 15 amino acids. Trimming took off 3 bases at V and 4 bases at J, with 13 bases between the two ends. CDR3 nucleotides: TGTGCCAGCAGTTTTGAGGGCTTCGGAAATCAGCCCCAGCATTTT. Encoded protein: CASSFEGFGNQPQHF.

The chain has TRBV19 and TRBJ2-2; TRBD1 agrees at 8 bases. V lost 3 bases and J lost 1; bases outside the gene matches: 4. Germline V gives CDR1 LNHDA, CDR2 SQIVND (reference sequence). This CDR3 spans 16 amino acids. CDR3 region: CASSMLGTGNTGELFF. DNA for the CDR3: TGTGCCAGTAGTATGCTTGGGACAGGGAACACCGGGGAGCTGTTTTTT.

The rearrangement joins TRBV27 to TRBJ1-5; weak D call: TRBD1 (5 bases). Germline V gene sequence: CDR1 MNHEY, CDR2 SMNVEV (reference sequence). The V end lost 0 bases, the J end lost 10 bases, and 16 bases lay between the germline ends. This CDR3 contains 15 residues. The CDR3 region has the DNA TGTGCCAGCAGTTTATCGGGGCAGACGTTGTTTCCCCAGCATTTT. Protein: CASSLSGQTLFPQHF.

This chain joins TRBV11-2 and TRBJ2-5; D may be TRBD2 (5 bases). The CDR3 length is 13 residues. Trimming cost V 1 base and J 4 bases, with 7 bases left between them. The germline V gene encodes CDR1 SGHAT and CDR2 FQNNGV. The CDR3 nucleotides are TGTGCCAGCAGCTTAGGAGGGAGAGAGACCCAGTACTTC. This translates into CASSLGGRETQYF. The variable domain in full, completed from reference TRBV11-2 and TRBJ2-5, reads EAGVAQSPRYKIIEKRQSVAFWCNPISGHATLYWYQQILGQGPKLLIQFQNNGVVDDSQLPKDRFSAERLKGVDSTLKIQPAKLEDSAVYLCASSLGGRETQYFGPGTRLLVL.

V usage is TRBV6-5 and J usage is TRBJ1-2; D is ambiguous. V was clipped by 6 bases and J by 10 bases, with 12 bases between them. The CDR3 has 11 amino acids. Germline V gene data show CDR1 as MNHEY and CDR2 as SVGAGI. This chain's CDR3 is CASREEQLYTF. CDR3 in DNA: TGTGCCAGCAGGGAGGAACAGCTCTACACCTTC.

The chain couples TRBV7-3 to TRBJ2-2, with D unclear. Trimming took off 1 base at V and 9 bases at J, with 12 bases between the two ends. The CDR3 runs to 14 residues. The V gene's germline CDR1 is SGHTA and CDR2 FQGTGA. The DNA of the CDR3 is TGTGCCAGCAGCTTAAATATGTCCCCCCGGGAGCTGTTTTTT. Protein: CASSLNMSPRELFF.

The chain couples TRBV11-2 to TRBJ1-2; D gene unclear. CDR3 length equals 15 residues. Per the germline V gene, CDR1 is SGHAT and CDR2 is FQNNGV. The V end lost 5 bases, the J end lost 2 bases, and 15 bases lay between the germline ends. Here the CDR3 reads CASSRVSGTNYGYTF. CDR3 nucleotide sequence: TGTGCCAGCAGCCGGGTTTCTGGCACCAACTATGGCTACACCTTC.

This sequence joins TRBV6-5 and TRBJ1-5, with unresolved D. V lost 0 bases and J 6 bases, leaving 12 bases between the germline ends. Germline V gives CDR1 MNHEY, CDR2 SVGAGI. The CDR3 covers 15 residues. In DNA, the CDR3 is TGTGCCAGCAGTTACTCGATTAACGGGATTCAGCCCCAGCATTTT. Translation gives CASSYSINGIQPQHF.

The chain carries TRBV11-3 and TRBJ1-6; D not certain. CDR1 is SGHNT and CDR2 is YENEEA in the germline V gene. V dropped 5 bases and J dropped 0 bases, with 8 bases sitting between them. The CDR3 runs to 15 residues. The CDR3 spells CASSNSSSYNSPLHF. CDR3 coding DNA: TGTGCCAGCAGCAACAGTAGCTCCTATAATTCACCCCTCCACTTT.

The chain carries TRBV9 and TRBJ1-4; the D gene is possibly TRBD1 (5 bases). CDR1 is SGDLS, CDR2 YYNGEE, per germline. This CDR3 comprises 16 residues. Deletions cut 3 bases from V and 0 bases from J, with 12 bases between. This CDR3 reads CASSATVTATNEKLFF. The CDR3 region has the DNA TGTGCCAGCAGCGCGACAGTCACGGCAACTAATGAAAAACTGTTTTTT.

Here the CDR3 DNA reads TGCAGTGCTAGTCCCAGGGGGAATCAGCCCCAGCATTTT. Amino acid sequence: CSASPRGNQPQHF. This chain links TRBV20-1 with TRBJ1-5; 7 bases fit TRBD1. The junction had 3 bases not matched to a gene; V was cut back by 3 bases and J by 4 bases. The germline V gene encodes CDR1 DFQATT and CDR2 SNEGSKA (reference sequence). This CDR3 has 13 amino acids.

The chain combines TRBV30 with TRBJ1-5, with D uncertain. There are 15 residues in the CDR3. CDR1 GTSNPN and CDR2 SVGIG come from the germline V gene (reference sequence). Trimming left V 3 bases short and J 5 bases short, with 17 bases between. The DNA for the CDR3 is TGTGCCTGGAGCTACTTTGGGAGTAATTATCAGCCCCAGCATTTT. Its translation is CAWSYFGSNYQPQHF.

The chain combines TRBV7-8 with TRBJ1-5, with 7 bases that match TRBD1. J was trimmed by 4 bases and V by 5 bases; bases with no gene match: 5. This CDR3 region has 14 residues. Germline V gene lookup returns CDR1 SGHVS and CDR2 FQNEAQ. CDR3 loop: CASSTNRGNQPQHF. The DNA of the CDR3 is TGTGCCAGCAGCACAAACAGGGGTAATCAGCCCCAGCATTTT.

This rearrangement joins TRBV18 to TRBJ1-2; possibly TRBD1 for D (6 bases). The CDR3 is made up of 12 amino acids. Trimming removed 3 bases from V and 8 bases from J, with 10 bases in between. From germline, CDR1 is KGHSH and CDR2 LQKENI. The DNA for the CDR3 is TGTGCCAGCTCACCGGACAGCCTGGGCTACACCTTC. Its translation is CASSPDSLGYTF.